This T cell receptor beta chain was sequenced for a study of cytomegalovirus exposure and HLA in healthy donors. Sequencing used immunoSEQ multiplex PCR; TCRdb keeps in-frame clones, though not all of them. Among fewer than 200,000 clones listed, 70% to 90% were seen once. The CDR3 sequence is 12 residues long. Germline CDR1 reads SGHAT; CDR2 reads FQNNGV. The V end lost 0 bases, the J end lost 5 bases, and 4 bases lay between the germline ends. The receptor comes from a woman aged 25 to 39 in good health and CMV-seronegative. The specimen sequenced was PBMCs. The chain recombines TRBV11-2 with TRBJ2-5; D is unclear. CDR3 protein: CASSLDLETQYF. CDR3 DNA: TGTGCCAGCAGCTTAGATCTGGAGACCCAGTACTTC.